Below are 21 T cell receptor beta chains sequenced from a single sample in a study of tumor-infiltrating lymphocytes in primary liver carcinoma. The researchers produced TCR beta cDNA from approximately 540 ng total RNA with a constant-region primer. Employing slightly modified ARM-PCR, three nested multiplex PCR rounds were run, and these gave rise to the TCR beta libraries. It was with TRBV1-TRBV30 forward primers and a C-beta reverse primer that the first two PCR rounds were run, at about 9 cycles each. TCRdb ran MiXCR on the multiplex PCR reads and lists one entry per CDR3 protein. The sample has approximately 120,000 distinct CDR3 sequences; around 64% are singletons. Scientists recovered RNA and DNA together from roughly 20-30 mg of unsorted bulk tissue. Input material: liver tumor tissue from sampling region 3. The subset is: tumor region T3, left-lateral pole. The receptors shown here come from a woman aged 55-69 years with primary liver carcinoma and hepatitis B virus infection.

As regards this clonotype: Likely a read error: the CDR3 ends without its conserved phenylalanine or tryptophan. V usage is TRBV29-1 and J usage is TRBJ2-3, with 8 bases that match TRBD1. Germline V lookup: CDR1 SQVTM, CDR2 ANQGSEA. CDR3 size: 14 residues. The CDR3 reads CNVGDRTLTDTQYS. The CDR3 DNA reads TGCAATGTTGGGGACAGGACCCTCACAGATACGCAGTATTCT.

With respect to this clonotype: At one of its ends the junction is not consistent with the germline gene, which may arise from a read error. V gene TRBV11-2 combines with J gene TRBJ2-7; 8 nucleotides match TRBD2. The length of the CDR3 is 16 residues. The germline CDR1 and CDR2 sequences are SGHAT and FQNNGV. The CDR3 reads CVSTTPGREARGEQYF. CDR3 DNA: TGCGTCAGCACGACCCCTGGGCGGGAGGCAAGGGGGGAGCAGTACTTC.

Points on this clonotype: A much larger clone lies one base from this, so it may be a read error. The chain uses TRBV5-1 and TRBJ2-5; a weak D match, TRBD1 (6 bases). Deletions cut 1 base from V and 2 bases from J, with 12 bases between. The V gene's germline CDR1 is SGHRS and CDR2 YFSETQ. This CDR3 spans 15 amino acids. CDR3 sequence (DNA): TGCGCCAGCAGCTTGTTGGGGACAACACAAGAGACCCAGTACTTC. Its translation is CASSLLGTTQETQYF. The full variable domain, with the rest looked up from reference TRBV5-1 and TRBJ2-5, is KAGVTQTPRYLIKTRGQQVTLSCSPISGHRSVSWYQQTPGQGLQFLFEYFSETQRNKGNFPGRFSGRQFSNSRSEMNVSTLELGDSALYLCASSLLGTTQETQYFGPGTRLLVL.

The rearrangement joins TRBV10-2 to TRBJ2-1, with a weak D call TRBD1 (6 bases). The CDR3 loop spans 13 amino acids. Per the germline V gene, CDR1 is WSHSY and CDR2 is SAAADI. V was shortened by 10 bases and J by 4 bases, with 14 bases between the two germline ends. CDR3 in DNA: TGCGCCAACCAGGGGAGTGGGTACAATGAGCAGTTCTTC. It specifies CANQGSGYNEQFF.

Turning to this clonotype: Its ends do not fully match the called genes, so a read error is possible. The J gene is TRBJ1-1, the V gene TRBV6-1, with 7 positions matching TRBD1. Germline V gene data show CDR1 as MNHNS and CDR2 as SASEGT. The length of the CDR3 is 15 residues. CDR3 nucleotide sequence: TGTGCCAGCAGTGTCGGAGACAGGGCGAACGCTGAAGCTTTCTTT. This encodes CASSVGDRANAEAFF.

In this sample, this clonotype turned up many times. This CDR3 reads CSVEERRRGTDTQYF. DNA of the CDR3: TGCAGCGTTGAAGAGCGGCGAAGGGGCACAGATACGCAGTATTTT. The chain recombines TRBV29-1 with TRBJ2-3; D remains ambiguous. The ends were cut back, 0 bases at V and 1 base at J, with 11 bases in the middle. The CDR3 covers 15 residues. The germline V gene has CDR1 SQVTM and CDR2 ANQGSEA.

This clonotype was counted at least ten times. This sequence joins TRBV5-4 and TRBJ2-5; 16 positions agree with TRBD2. This CDR3 is built from 18 residues. CDR1 is SGHNT and CDR2 is YYREEE in the germline V gene (reference sequence). The V gene end was trimmed by 4 bases and the J gene end by 5 bases; junction bases not matched to a gene: 11. In DNA form, the CDR3 reads TGTGCCAGCAGCCGGGGACTAGCGGGAGGGCTCAGCCGGGAGACCCAGTACTTC. It yields the protein CASSRGLAGGLSRETQYF.

In the case of this clonotype: Just one base apart from a much larger clone, this may be a read error. This chain joins TRBV4-1 and TRBJ2-3, with TRBD1 matching 10 bases. V was clipped by 2 bases and J by 6 bases; unmatched bases: 5. Germline CDR1 is MGHRA and CDR2 is YSYEKL. The length of the CDR3 is 15 residues. DNA of the CDR3: TGCGCCAGCAGCCAACAGACAGGGGGCTCGGATACGCAGTATTTT. Protein: CASSQQTGGSDTQYF.

Concerning this clonotype: A much larger clonotype is one base distant, so this may be a read error. Given the absence of the conserved phenylalanine or tryptophan at the CDR3 end, a read error is likely. This sequence joins TRBV6-6 and TRBJ2-2; D is possibly TRBD2 (6 bases). The germline V gene encodes CDR1 MNHNY and CDR2 SVGAGI (reference sequence). Trimming removed 1 base from V and 6 bases from J, with 9 bases in between. This CDR3 contains 14 residues. CDR3 loop: CASSYYRGSGELFL. Written as DNA, the CDR3 is TGTGCCAGCAGTTACTACCGGGGGTCCGGGGAGCTGTTTCTT.

This clonotype was seen ten or more times. This chain joins TRBV7-9 and TRBJ2-5, with no clear D. The CDR3 sequence is 15 residues long. CDR1 SEHNR and CDR2 FQNEAQ come from the germline V gene (reference sequence). Trimming took off 5 bases at V and 1 base at J, with 14 bases between the two ends. The CDR3 nucleotides read TGTGCCAGCAGCATCAGACAAAGCCCCCAAGAGACCCAGTACTTC. It is translated as CASSIRQSPQETQYF.

This clonotype is a singleton in its sample. A single base separates this from a much larger clone, so it may be a read error. This chain joins TRBV28 and TRBJ2-1; maybe TRBD1 (6 bases). V lost 6 bases to trimming and J lost 9 bases, with 18 bases between them. Germline CDR1 MDHEN, CDR2 SYDVKM. The CDR3 totals 14 residues. The CDR3 coding sequence is TGTGCCAGCAGAAGGACAGATGGGTTTGGTGAGCAGTTCTTC. It translates to CASRRTDGFGEQFF.

The rearrangement joins TRBV28 to TRBJ1-2; D ambiguous. The V gene's germline CDR1 is MDHEN and CDR2 SYDVKM. The V end was cut by 2 bases, the J end by 4 bases, with 11 bases between. CDR3 length equals 14 residues. The chain's CDR3 is CASSLESQLYGYTF. Here the CDR3 DNA reads TGTGCCAGCAGTTTAGAGTCCCAGCTCTATGGCTACACCTTC.

In regard to this clonotype: One end of the junction does not line up with germline, which may come from a read error. The CDR3 protein is CASSLEVRTGVTNTQYF. The DNA for the CDR3 is TGTGCTAGCAGCTTAGAGGTTCGGACAGGAGTCACAAATACGCAGTATTTT. J is TRBJ2-3 and V is TRBV11-2; 7 bases align to TRBD1. The length of the CDR3 is 17 residues. Germline V gene data show CDR1 as SGHAT and CDR2 as FQNNGV.

Details on this clonotype: The junction departs from germline at one end; a sequencing error may be responsible. V gene TRBV11-2 combines with J gene TRBJ2-3; maybe TRBD1 (6 bases). This CDR3 contains 14 residues. Germline values: CDR1 SGHAT, CDR2 FQNNGV. CDR3 residues: CANSLTGTTGTQYF. The CDR3 DNA is TGTGCCAACAGCTTAACAGGGACCACAGGTACGCAGTATTTT. The complete variable domain, with remaining parts taken from reference TRBV11-2 and TRBJ2-3, reads EAGVAQSPRYKIIEKRQSVAFWCNPISGHATLYWYQQILGQGPKLLIQFQNNGVVDDSQLPKDRFSAERLKGVDSTLKIQPAKLEDSAVYLCANSLTGTTGTQYFGPGTRLTVL.

This clonotype occurred a few times. The DNA is left out, because the CDR3 cannot be placed on it with certainty; the CDR3 is given as TCRdb lists it. V usage is TRBV4-2 and J usage is TRBJ2-2; TRBD2, the table's D call, was not compared with the DNA. The CDR3 has 15 residues if both end residues are counted. Germline assignment: CDR1 LGHNA and CDR2 YNFKEQ. CDR3 sequence reads: CASSQVGRGAGELFF.

Comments on this clonotype: A read error may produce the germline difference seen at one junction end. The CDR3 DNA follows: TGCATTGTTGGTCGACTAGCGGGGGGCACAGATACCCAGTATTTT. It is translated as CIVGRLAGGTDTQYF. The gene calls are TRBV29-1 and TRBJ2-3; 13 bases agree with TRBD2. This CDR3 is built from 15 residues. Germline V gene sequence: CDR1 SQVTM, CDR2 ANQGSEA.

The sample holds many counts of this clonotype. The chain employs TRBV7-8 and TRBJ2-3, with 9 bases that match TRBD1. This CDR3 is 14 amino acids long. CDR1 SGHVS and CDR2 FQNEAQ come from the germline V gene. V dropped 8 bases and J dropped 7; count of bases not matched to a gene: 10. CDR3 DNA: TGTGCCAGCGGCCAGAGACAGGGGGACAATACGCAGTATTTT. This gives the protein CASGQRQGDNTQYF.

This clonotype was counted between two and nine times. This chain uses TRBV28 with TRBJ1-5; no clear D. V lost 6 bases and J lost 0, with 6 bases in between. The germline CDR1 and CDR2 sequences are MDHEN and SYDVKM. This CDR3 spans 13 amino acids. Here the CDR3 DNA reads TGTGCCAGCAGGCGGTATAGCAATCAGCCCCAGCATTTT. This gives the protein CASRRYSNQPQHF.

This clonotype was found a few times. The chain joins TRBV21-1 to TRBJ2-1; the DNA was not used to check the table's D call, TRBD1. TRBV21-1 is classified as a pseudogene. The CDR3 covers 18 residues. CDR3 residues: CASSKSAIPDRQPNEQFF. CDR3 DNA: TGTGCCAGCAGCAAAAGTGCTATACCGGACAGGCAGCCGAATGAGCAGTTCTTC.

The gene calls are TRBV7-3 and TRBJ1-2; maybe TRBD1 (5 bases). Germline loops: CDR1 SGHTA, CDR2 FQGTGA. V shed 5 bases and J shed 3 bases, with 28 bases lying between them. The CDR3 sequence is 19 residues long. CDR3 residues: CASSPEGPGLSLWHYGYTF. The CDR3 DNA sequence: TGTGCCAGCAGCCCAGAAGGCCCGGGACTTTCGCTGTGGCACTATGGCTACACCTTC.

Note on this clonotype: This may stem from a read error, because a much larger clone lies one nucleotide away. The chain employs TRBV6-1 and TRBJ2-1, with 9 nucleotides matching TRBD2. This CDR3 spans 16 amino acids. Germline CDR1 is MNHNS and CDR2 is SASEGT. DNA for the CDR3: TGTGCCAACAGTGAAAGTCCTAGCGGGGACTACAATGAGCAGTTCTTC. Its protein product is CANSESPSGDYNEQFF.